Presented here are 22 T cell receptor beta chains from one specimen sequenced in a study of brain T cells in children with intractable seizures. Some clones are missing from TCRdb's copy, which holds only in-frame ones; the method was immunoSEQ multiplex PCR. The sample lists 110,000 or so clones, 90% to 95% occurring once. The sample in question was peripheral blood, obtained at surgery. The source of these receptors is a boy under three years old with hemimegalencephaly and intractable seizures.

The chain recombines TRBV7-9 with TRBJ1-1; TRBD1 agrees at 8 bases. J was trimmed by 3 bases and V by 4 bases; bases with no gene match: 13. The CDR3 loop spans 17 amino acids. Germline CDR1 SEHNR, CDR2 FQNEAQ (reference sequence). The CDR3 coding sequence is TGTGCCAGCAGCTCCCGGACAGGGAATTTGAAATACACTGAAGCTTTCTTT. This gives the protein CASSSRTGNLKYTEAFF.

The chain carries TRBV6-5 and TRBJ1-6; D gene ambiguous. V lost 10 bases to trimming and J lost 10 bases, with 14 bases between them. This CDR3 region has 12 residues. Germline values: CDR1 MNHEY, CDR2 SVGAGI. The CDR3 nucleotides are TGTGCCACCCAGACCCTTGGGTCACCCCTCCACTTT. It is translated as CATQTLGSPLHF.

Comments on this clone: The sample carries other DNA sequences with the same CDR3. The rearrangement uses TRBV9 and TRBJ2-5; D is perhaps TRBD1 (5 bases). V was clipped by 0 bases and J by 4 bases, with 7 bases between them. Germline assignment: CDR1 SGDLS and CDR2 YYNGEE. The CDR3 sequence is 13 residues long. The CDR3 protein is CASSVGQGETQYF. The CDR3 coding sequence is TGTGCCAGCAGCGTAGGGCAGGGAGAGACCCAGTACTTC.

This rearrangement joins TRBV7-2 to TRBJ2-1; TRBD1 or TRBD2 may be the D gene (6 bases each). Germline lookup yields CDR1 SGHTA and CDR2 FQGNSA. This CDR3 has 18 amino acids. Trimming removed 2 bases at V and 1 base at J, with 18 bases between. The DNA of the CDR3 is TGTGCCAGCAGCTTACCCCGCTCAAGAGGGGGGTCCTACAATGAGCAGTTCTTC. As protein: CASSLPRSRGGSYNEQFF.

This rearrangement joins TRBV4-2 to TRBJ2-1; the D is unclear. The CDR3 covers 12 residues. Trimming left V 4 bases short and J 8 bases short, with 9 bases between. CDR1 and CDR2 from the germline V gene are LGHNA and YNFKEQ. The CDR3 bases are TGTGCCAGCAGCCGCCCTAGTGATGAGCAGTTCTTC. This codes for CASSRPSDEQFF.

This chain joins TRBV7-3 and TRBJ2-3; TRBD2 agrees at 10 bases. From germline, CDR1 is SGHTA and CDR2 FQGTGA. With 5 bases clipped from V and 4 bases from J, the junction kept 3 bases outside the gene matches. The CDR3 is made up of 14 amino acids. CDR3 region: CASSLSGRADTQYF. The CDR3 DNA sequence: TGTGCCAGCAGCCTCAGCGGGAGGGCAGATACGCAGTATTTT. The full variable domain, in which reference TRBV7-3 and TRBJ2-3 provide the parts outside the CDR3, is GAGVSQTPSNKVTEKGKYVELRCDPISGHTALYWYRQSLGQGPEFLIYFQGTGAADDSGLPNDRFFAVRPEGSVSTLKIQRTERGDSAVYLCASSLSGRADTQYFGPGTRLTVL.

The chain employs TRBV7-9 and TRBJ1-1; 11 bases agree with TRBD1. Germline-derived CDR1 and CDR2 are SEHNR and FQNEAQ (reference sequence). V lost 5 bases and J lost 0; bases outside the gene matches: 5. This CDR3 comprises 16 residues. The CDR3 sequence is CASSLGTGGMNTEAFF. As DNA, the CDR3 is TGTGCCAGCAGCCTTGGGACAGGGGGAATGAACACTGAAGCTTTCTTT. The whole variable domain, remainder taken from reference TRBV7-9 and TRBJ1-1, is DTGVSQNPRHKITKRGQNVTFRCDPISEHNRLYWYRQTLGQGPEFLTYFQNEAQLEKSRLLSDRFSAERPKGSFSTLEIQRTEQGDSAMYLCASSLGTGGMNTEAFFGQGTRLTVV.

A remark on this clone: The junction departs from the called germline gene at one end, perhaps through a read error. The chain has TRBV6-1 and TRBJ1-1; D is undetermined. Per the germline V gene, CDR1 is MNHNS and CDR2 is SASEGT. The CDR3 totals 14 residues. CDR3 DNA sequence: TGTGCCAGCATTGAAGGCAGTGGGAACACTGAAGCTTTCTTT. This codes for CASIEGSGNTEAFF.

The chain combines TRBV5-8 with TRBJ2-7, with TRBD1 matching 9 bases. CDR1 and CDR2 from the germline V gene are SGHTS and YDEGEE. Losses at the gene ends were 0 bases for V and 2 bases for J; bases not matched to a gene: 6. The CDR3 covers 16 residues. The DNA for the CDR3 is TGTGCCAGCAGCTTGGGACAGGGGGATTGGACCTACGAGCAGTACTTC. It yields the protein CASSLGQGDWTYEQYF.

The CDR3 region is CASSHPRGHEQYF. DNA of the CDR3: TGCGCCAGCAGCCACCCCCGGGGCCACGAGCAGTACTTC. The V and J genes are TRBV4-1 and TRBJ2-7; D may correspond to TRBD1 or TRBD2 (5 bases each). Trimming left V 3 bases short and J 5 bases short, with 11 bases between. Germline V lookup: CDR1 MGHRA, CDR2 YSYEKL. The CDR3 has 13 residues.

The chain combines TRBV29-1 with TRBJ2-6; D is uncertain. CDR3 length: 12 residues. Germline CDR1 SQVTM, CDR2 ANQGSEA. Trimming took off 3 bases at V and 0 bases at J, with 0 bases between the two ends. CDR3 DNA sequence: TGCAGCGTTGACTCTGGGGCCAACGTCCTGACTTTC. Protein: CSVDSGANVLTF.

The chain employs TRBV7-9 and TRBJ1-6, with D unresolved. The V gene lost 5 bases and the J gene lost 13 bases, with 6 bases spanning the gap. This CDR3 contains 10 residues. Germline V gene data show CDR1 as SEHNR and CDR2 as FQNEAQ (reference sequence). CDR3 nucleotide sequence: TGTGCCAGCAGCCCTCAGCCCCTCCACTTT. Its translation: CASSPQPLHF.

This chain connects TRBV11-2 to TRBJ2-7; D might be TRBD2 (6 bases). The CDR3 covers 16 residues. Trimming pared 5 bases from V and 1 base from J, leaving 18 bases between. From germline, CDR1 is SGHAT and CDR2 FQNNGV. CDR3 nucleotide sequence: TGTGCCAGCAGCCCTGGAGCCGTGGCGGGATCCTACGAGCAGTACTTC. This encodes CASSPGAVAGSYEQYF.

The chain uses TRBV27 and TRBJ2-5; D gene unclear. CDR1 and CDR2 (germline): MNHEY, SMNVEV (reference sequence). This CDR3 region has 12 residues. V gave up 1 base and J gave up 4 bases, with 4 bases separating them. The CDR3 coding sequence is TGTGCCAGCAGTTTATTAGGAGAGACCCAGTACTTC. It codes for CASSLLGETQYF.

This chain connects TRBV2 to TRBJ1-2, with D perhaps matching TRBD1 (6 bases). V was clipped by 6 bases and J by 6 bases, with 17 bases between them. Per germline, CDR1 SNHLY and CDR2 FYNNEI. The length of the CDR3 is 14 residues. Here the CDR3 reads CASRGEGVYDGYTF. CDR3 in DNA: TGTGCCAGCAGGGGGGAGGGGGTTTATGATGGCTACACCTTC.

CDR3 sequence: CASSWKTSGTSGELFF. The CDR3 nucleotides read TGCGCCAGCAGCTGGAAGACTAGCGGGACGTCCGGGGAGCTGTTTTTT. This chain links TRBV5-1 with TRBJ2-2; 11 positions match TRBD2. V shed 3 bases and J 6 bases; nucleotides not matched to a gene: 7. CDR3 length: 16 amino acids. Germline lookup yields CDR1 SGHRS and CDR2 YFSETQ.

This clone was seen a single time. The chain is built from TRBV5-6 and TRBJ1-4, with unresolved D. This CDR3 contains 14 residues. Trimming shortened V by 0 bases and J by 7 bases, and 10 bases separated the two germline ends. Germline lookup yields CDR1 SGHDT and CDR2 YYEEEE. The CDR3: CASSLVSSREKLFF. The CDR3 nucleotides read TGTGCCAGCAGCTTGGTCTCCAGTCGTGAAAAACTGTTTTTT.

The chain joins TRBV25-1 to TRBJ2-7; D is ambiguous. CDR3 length equals 15 residues. V shed 3 bases and J shed 0 bases, with 12 bases lying between them. The germline gives CDR1 MGHDK, CDR2 SYGVNS. The CDR3 here is CASSDGPYNSYEQYF. The CDR3 DNA is TGTGCCAGCAGTGACGGACCCTATAACTCCTACGAGCAGTACTTC.

Written as DNA, the CDR3 is TGTGCCAGCAGCCCTCTAGCGGGAGGCAACGAGCAGTACTTC. Its translation is CASSPLAGGNEQYF. The genes are TRBV3-1 (or the pseudogene TRBV3-2) and TRBJ2-7; 11 positions match TRBD2. Germline V gene lookup returns CDR1 LGHDT and CDR2 YNNKEL (reference sequence). The CDR3 contains 14 residues. J lost 5 bases, V lost 4 bases, and 4 bases had no gene match.

This chain uses TRBV5-1 with TRBJ1-1; 7 bases fit TRBD1. CDR1 is SGHRS, CDR2 YFSETQ, per germline. J was trimmed by 3 bases and V by 1 base; bases with no gene match: 6. The CDR3 loop spans 15 amino acids. The CDR3 loop reads CASSLTQTGDTEAFF. CDR3 in DNA: TGCGCCAGCAGCTTGACCCAAACAGGGGACACTGAAGCTTTCTTT. Using reference TRBV5-1 and TRBJ1-1 for the parts outside the CDR3, the full variable domain is KAGVTQTPRYLIKTRGQQVTLSCSPISGHRSVSWYQQTPGQGLQFLFEYFSETQRNKGNFPGRFSGRQFSNSRSEMNVSTLELGDSALYLCASSLTQTGDTEAFFGQGTRLTVV.

The chain recombines TRBV12-5 with TRBJ2-1; 10 bases are a match to TRBD2. The CDR3 extends over 12 amino acids. V lost 6 bases, J lost 10 bases, and 3 bases stayed unmatched. The V gene's germline CDR1 is LGHNT and CDR2 FRNRAP. CDR3 in DNA: TGTGCTAGTGGACTGGGACTAGCGGAGCAGTTCTTC. This sequence encodes CASGLGLAEQFF.

Turning to this clone: This sample includes further DNA sequences coding for the same CDR3. The V gene is TRBV6-2 or TRBV6-3, the J gene TRBJ2-7; 12 bases map to TRBD2. The CDR3 is made up of 14 amino acids. The ends lost 2 bases at V and 4 bases at J; junction bases unmatched: 0. Germline assignment: CDR1 MNHEY and CDR2 SVGEGT. The CDR3, as DNA: TGTGCCAGCAGTTACGGGACTAGCGGGTACGAGCAGTACTTC. As protein: CASSYGTSGYEQYF.